Here is one T cell receptor beta chain with its context. The target antigen is unknown. One frozen approximately 500,000-cell aliquot per fraction was sequenced. Generated by immunoSEQ multiplex PCR, the TCRdb table keeps only in-frame clones and is missing some. The sample lists over 5,000 clones, roughly two thirds occurring once. The entry originates in a study of coeliac disease. Study in general: Coeliac patients had newly diagnosed active disease, refractory type I disease, or gluten-free diet control.

CDR1 KGHSY and CDR2 FQNENV come from the germline V gene. The CDR3 sequence is 14 residues long. The J segment lost 7 bases and the V segment lost 4 bases, leaving 9 bases of the junction unmatched. General study findings and limits: Of coeliac lamina propria samples, about 55% of the 18 held published gliadin-specific TRB sequences, versus 1 of 6 controls.

This sequence originates from a man in his 70s with active celiac disease. Source material: lymphocytes from the gut lamina propria. The gene calls are TRBV16 and TRBJ1-1; 7 bases map to TRBD1. The CDR3 bases are TGTGCCAGCAGCCCGTCCCGACAGGGAAGTGAAGCTTTCTTT. Translated: CASSPSRQGSEAFF. Together with reference TRBV16 and TRBJ1-1, the CDR3 gives the full variable domain: GEEVAQTPKHLVRGEGQKAKLYCAPIKGHSYVFWYQQVLKNEFKFLISFQNENVFDETGMPKERFSAKCLPNSPCSLEIQATKLEDSAVYFCASSPSRQGSEAFFGQGTRLTVV.